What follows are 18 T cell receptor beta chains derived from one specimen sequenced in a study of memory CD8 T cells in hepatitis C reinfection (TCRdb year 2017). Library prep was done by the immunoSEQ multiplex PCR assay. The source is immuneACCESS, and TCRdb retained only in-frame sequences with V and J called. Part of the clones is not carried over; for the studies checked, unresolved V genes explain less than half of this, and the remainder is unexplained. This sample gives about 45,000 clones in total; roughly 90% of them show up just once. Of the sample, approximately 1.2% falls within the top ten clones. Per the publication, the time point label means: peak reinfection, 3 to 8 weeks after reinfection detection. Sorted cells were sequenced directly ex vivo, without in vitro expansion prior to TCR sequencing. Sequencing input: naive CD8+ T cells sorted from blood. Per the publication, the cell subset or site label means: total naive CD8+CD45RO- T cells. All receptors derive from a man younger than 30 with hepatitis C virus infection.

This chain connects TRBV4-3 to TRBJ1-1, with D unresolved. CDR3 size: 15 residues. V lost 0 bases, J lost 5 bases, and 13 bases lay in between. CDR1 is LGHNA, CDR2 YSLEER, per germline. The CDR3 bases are TGCGCCAGCAGCCAAGATCTTGGACTAGGGACTGAAGCTTTCTTT. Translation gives CASSQDLGLGTEAFF.

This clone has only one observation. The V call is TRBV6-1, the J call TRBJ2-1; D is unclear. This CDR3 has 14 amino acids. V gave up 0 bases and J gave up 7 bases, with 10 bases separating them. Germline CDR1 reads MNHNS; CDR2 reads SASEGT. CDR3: CASSEARLSNEQFF. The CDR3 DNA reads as TGTGCCAGCAGTGAAGCGAGGCTATCGAATGAGCAGTTCTTC.

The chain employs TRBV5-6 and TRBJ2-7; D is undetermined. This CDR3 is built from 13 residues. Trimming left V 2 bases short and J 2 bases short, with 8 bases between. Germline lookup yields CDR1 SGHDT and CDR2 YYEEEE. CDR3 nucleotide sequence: TGTGCCAGCAGCTTCGGTCAGGCCTACGAGCAGTACTTC. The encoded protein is CASSFGQAYEQYF.

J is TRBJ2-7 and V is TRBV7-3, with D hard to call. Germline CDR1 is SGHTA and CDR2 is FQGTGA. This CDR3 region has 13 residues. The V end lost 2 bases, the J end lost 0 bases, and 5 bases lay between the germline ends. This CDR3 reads CASSLDISYEQYF. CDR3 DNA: TGTGCCAGCAGCTTAGACATCTCCTACGAGCAGTACTTC.

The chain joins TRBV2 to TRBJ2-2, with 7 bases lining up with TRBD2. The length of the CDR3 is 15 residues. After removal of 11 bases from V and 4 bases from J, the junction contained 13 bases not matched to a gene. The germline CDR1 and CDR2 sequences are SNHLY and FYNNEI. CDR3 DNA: TGTGCCGGGGAAGGGAGGGACGGGGTCACCGGGGAGCTGTTTTTT. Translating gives CAGEGRDGVTGELFF.

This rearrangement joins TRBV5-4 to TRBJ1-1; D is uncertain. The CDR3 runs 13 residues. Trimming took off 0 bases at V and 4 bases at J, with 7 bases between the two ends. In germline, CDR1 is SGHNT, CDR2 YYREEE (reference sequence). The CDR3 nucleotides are TGTGCCAGCAGCTTGGGACTCATCACTGAAGCTTTCTTT. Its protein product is CASSLGLITEAFF.

The CDR3 protein is CASRDQGTEAFF. In DNA form, the CDR3 reads TGTGCCAGCAGGGACCAGGGGACTGAAGCTTTCTTT. The J gene is TRBJ1-1, the V gene TRBV28, with D perhaps TRBD1 (6 bases). Germline V gene lookup returns CDR1 MDHEN and CDR2 SYDVKM. V dropped 6 bases and J dropped 5 bases, with 10 bases sitting between them. This CDR3 region has 12 residues.

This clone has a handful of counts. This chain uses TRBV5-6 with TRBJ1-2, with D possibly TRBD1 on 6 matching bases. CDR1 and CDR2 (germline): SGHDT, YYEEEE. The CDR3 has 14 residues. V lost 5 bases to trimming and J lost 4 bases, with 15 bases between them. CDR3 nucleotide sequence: TGTGCCAGCAGAGAGGAGGGAGGGGGCTATGGCTACACCTTC. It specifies CASREEGGGYGYTF.

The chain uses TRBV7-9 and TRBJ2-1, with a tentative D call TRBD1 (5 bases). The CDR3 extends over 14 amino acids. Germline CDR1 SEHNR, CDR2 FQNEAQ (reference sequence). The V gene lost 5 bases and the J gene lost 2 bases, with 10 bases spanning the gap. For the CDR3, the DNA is TGTGCCAGCAGCCCCCCGACAGCCTACAATGAGCAGTTCTTC. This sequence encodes CASSPPTAYNEQFF.

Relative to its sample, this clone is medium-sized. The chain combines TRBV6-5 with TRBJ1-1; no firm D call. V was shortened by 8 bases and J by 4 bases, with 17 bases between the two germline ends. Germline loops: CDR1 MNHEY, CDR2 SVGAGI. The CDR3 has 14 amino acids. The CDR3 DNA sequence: TGTGCCAGCTTCCCCCAGGTCATGAGCACTGAAGCTTTCTTT. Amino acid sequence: CASFPQVMSTEAFF.

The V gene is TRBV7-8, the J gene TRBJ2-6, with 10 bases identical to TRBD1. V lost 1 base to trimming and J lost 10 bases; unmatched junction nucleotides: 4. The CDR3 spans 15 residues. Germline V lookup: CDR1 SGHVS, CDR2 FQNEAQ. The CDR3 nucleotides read TGTGCCAGCAGCTTAGGGTGGACAGGGGGAAACGTCCTGACTTTC. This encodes CASSLGWTGGNVLTF. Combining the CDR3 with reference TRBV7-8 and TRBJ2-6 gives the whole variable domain GAGVSQSPRYKVAKRGQDVALRCDPISGHVSLFWYQQALGQGPEFLTYFQNEAQLDKSGLPSDRFFAERPEGSVSTLKIQRTQQEDSAVYLCASSLGWTGGNVLTFGAGSRLTVL.

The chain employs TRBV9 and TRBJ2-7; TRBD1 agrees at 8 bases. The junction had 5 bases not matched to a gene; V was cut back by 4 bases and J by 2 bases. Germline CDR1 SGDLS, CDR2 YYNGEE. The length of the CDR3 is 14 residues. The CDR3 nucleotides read TGTGCCAGCAGCCCCCAGGGGGCCGCCTACGAGCAGTACTTC. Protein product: CASSPQGAAYEQYF.

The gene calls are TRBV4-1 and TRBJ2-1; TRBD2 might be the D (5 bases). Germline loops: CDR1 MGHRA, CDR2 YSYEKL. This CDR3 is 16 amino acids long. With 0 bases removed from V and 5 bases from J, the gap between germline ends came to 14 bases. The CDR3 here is CASSQEGSSGDNEQFF. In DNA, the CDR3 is TGCGCCAGCAGCCAAGAAGGGTCCAGCGGAGACAATGAGCAGTTCTTC.

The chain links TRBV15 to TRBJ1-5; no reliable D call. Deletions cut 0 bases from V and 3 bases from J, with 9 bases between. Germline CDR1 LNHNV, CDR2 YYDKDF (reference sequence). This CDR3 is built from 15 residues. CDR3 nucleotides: TGTGCCACCAGCAGAGATGCGGCAGTCAATCAGCCCCAGCATTTT. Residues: CATSRDAAVNQPQHF.

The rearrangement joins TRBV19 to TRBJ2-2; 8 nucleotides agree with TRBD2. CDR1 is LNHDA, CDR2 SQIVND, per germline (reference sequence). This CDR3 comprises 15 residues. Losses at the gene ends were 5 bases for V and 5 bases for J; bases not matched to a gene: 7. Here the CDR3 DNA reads TGTGCCAGTAGTGGGGGCGGGAGGCGGACCGGGGAGCTGTTTTTT. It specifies CASSGGGRRTGELFF.

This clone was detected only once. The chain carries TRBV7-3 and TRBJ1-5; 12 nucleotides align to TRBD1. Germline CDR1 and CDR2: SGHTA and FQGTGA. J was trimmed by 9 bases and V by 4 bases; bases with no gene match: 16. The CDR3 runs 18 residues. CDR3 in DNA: TGTGCCAGCAGCTGCGCGTTTTTGGGACAGGGGGCTTTGGGGCCCCAGCATTTT. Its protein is CASSCAFLGQGALGPQHF.

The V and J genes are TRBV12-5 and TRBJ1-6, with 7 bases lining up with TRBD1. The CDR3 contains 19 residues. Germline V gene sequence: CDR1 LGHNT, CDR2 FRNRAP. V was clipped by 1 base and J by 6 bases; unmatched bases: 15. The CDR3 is CASGLALDPRDRVNSPLHF. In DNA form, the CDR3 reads TGTGCTAGTGGTTTGGCTCTGGACCCTCGGGACAGAGTTAATTCACCCCTCCACTTT.

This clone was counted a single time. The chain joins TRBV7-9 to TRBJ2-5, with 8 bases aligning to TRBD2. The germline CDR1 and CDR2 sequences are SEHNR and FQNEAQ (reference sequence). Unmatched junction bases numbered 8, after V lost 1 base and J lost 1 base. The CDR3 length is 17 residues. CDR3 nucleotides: TGTGCCAGCAGCTTAGGGTGGGGACTAGATATCCAAGAGACCCAGTACTTC. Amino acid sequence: CASSLGWGLDIQETQYF.